The clone carrying this T cell receptor beta chain was recorded a few times. The antigen is not known. This entry belongs to a study of blood T cells in healthy people across ages. Germline loops: CDR1 SGHDT, CDR2 YYEEEE. The length of the CDR3 is 14 residues. Trimming removed 0 bases from V and 2 bases from J, with 8 bases in between. Study-wide results and limits: Diversity estimates drawn from one million T cells were deemed underestimates. Per million T cells, the diversity of TCR beta decreased roughly linearly as age advanced. No conclusive comparison of naive versus antigen-experienced cells was possible with unsorted PBMCs.

Primers used in a second PCR of roughly 6 to 11 cycles were a sample-barcoded 5' primer and a J-beta primer mix. One entry per CDR3 protein, called by TCRdb with MiXCR from the 5' RACE reads. The repertoire includes about 1.8 million distinct CDR3 sequences, roughly 49% of them detected once, and more than 2% sits in the top ten. Peripheral blood was drawn, ten milliliters per donor. The genes are TRBV5-6 and TRBJ1-2; D gene ambiguous. Source material: blood. This sequence originates from a woman aged 35 to 49 in good health. CDR3 nucleotides: TGTGCCAGCAGCTTGGAGGATCGGAACTATGGCTACACCTTC. It is translated as CASSLEDRNYGYTF.